This T cell receptor beta chain was documented in a study of T cells in Graves' hyperthyroidism and ophthalmopathy. Hyperthyroidism was newly diagnosed in patients aged 18 to 65 (duration under 2 months). Not enrolled were patients with uncontrolled infection, other autoimmune disease, pregnancy or lactation. Clinical symptoms, serum thyroxine and TRAb, thyroid ultrasound and orbital computed tomography were used for the diagnoses. This clonotype occurred many times. The CDR3 consists of 15 residues. Germline V gene sequence: CDR1 MNHEY, CDR2 SMNVEV (reference sequence). With 3 bases removed from V and 5 bases from J, the gap between germline ends came to 16 bases. Amplified TCR beta CDR3 regions derived from RNA transcripts. With the HTBI primer set, the TCR CDR3 went through a first round of RT-PCR. Each CDR3 protein is one row after TCRdb ran MiXCR on the multiplex PCR reads. This table holds around 180,000 distinct CDR3 sequences, 15% to 20% found once.

Sequencing used blood. This clonotype was obtained from a woman between 50 and 59 years old with Graves' hyperthyroidism. The chain has TRBV27 and TRBJ2-5; D unresolved. The CDR3 DNA reads as TGTGCCAGCAGTTTCGTTAGGACCGGCGTGGAGACCCAGTACTTC. It yields the protein CASSFVRTGVETQYF.